This T cell receptor beta chain was profiled in a study of early T cells in non-severe SARS-CoV-2 infection. In the library, individual cDNA molecules carried attached unique molecular identifiers. One entry per CDR3 protein, called by TCRdb with MiXCR from the 5' RACE reads. The table lists roughly 70,000 distinct CDR3 sequences, 20% to 25% of them singletons. The germline CDR1 and CDR2 sequences are MNHNY and SVGAGI (reference sequence). V lost 5 bases, J lost 4 bases, and 11 bases lay in between. This CDR3 is 13 amino acids long. The V gene is TRBV6-6, the J gene TRBJ2-5, with D maybe TRBD2 (6 bases). Sample: whole blood, taken at baseline. The receptor was derived from an adult who was a healthcare worker with PCR-confirmed SARS-CoV-2 infection or an uninfected control (not recorded which). The CDR3 here is CASSRPGGETQYF. The CDR3 region has the DNA TGTGCCAGCAGTCGCCCCGGGGGAGAGACCCAGTACTTC.